The next 19 T cell receptor beta chains were all read from a single sample in a study of T cell changes during pregnancy in multiple sclerosis. Data came from immunoSEQ multiplex PCR; TCRdb stores just in-frame clones and leaves some out. The table includes roughly 89,000 clones, around 93% detected once. The sample consisted of peripheral blood, taken in the first trimester of pregnancy. These receptors were obtained from a female donor with multiple sclerosis, enrolled in a pregnancy study.

The chain employs TRBV11-2 and TRBJ1-4; no clear D. Germline V gene lookup returns CDR1 SGHAT and CDR2 FQNNGV. CDR3 size: 16 residues. V was shortened by 4 bases and J by 0 bases, with 12 bases between the two germline ends. The CDR3 coding sequence is TGTGCCAGCAGCTCAGCGACTCCTGCAACTAATGAAAAACTGTTTTTT. Its protein product is CASSSATPATNEKLFF.

V gene TRBV11-2 combines with J gene TRBJ2-7; 7 bases are shared with TRBD2. The CDR3 has 15 residues. Losses at the gene ends were 0 bases for V and 2 bases for J; bases not matched to a gene: 4. Germline V gene data show CDR1 as SGHAT and CDR2 as FQNNGV. Here the CDR3 reads CASSLDRGGAYEQYF. CDR3 DNA: TGTGCCAGCAGCTTAGATCGGGGAGGGGCCTACGAGCAGTACTTC.

The V call is TRBV18, the J call TRBJ1-3; D is ambiguous. The germline V and J ends were trimmed by 6 bases and 0 bases, with 12 bases remaining between them. The CDR3 extends over 15 amino acids. Per the germline V gene, CDR1 is KGHSH and CDR2 is LQKENI. CDR3 nucleotide sequence: TGTGCCAGCTCGCCCCCGAACAGCTCTGGAAACACCATATATTTT. Translation: CASSPPNSSGNTIYF.

The chain carries TRBV9 and TRBJ2-1; maybe TRBD2 (7 bases). The germline gives CDR1 SGDLS, CDR2 YYNGEE. This CDR3 is built from 16 residues. Trimming took off 0 bases at V and 7 bases at J, with 17 bases between the two ends. The CDR3 loop reads CASSVGGGGSMNEQFF. CDR3 in DNA: TGTGCCAGCAGCGTAGGAGGCGGGGGCAGTATGAATGAGCAGTTCTTC.

V usage is TRBV9 and J usage is TRBJ1-2; 7 bases match TRBD1. Germline CDR1 is SGDLS and CDR2 is YYNGEE. Germline trimming cut 5 bases from V and 6 bases from J; bases unmatched to any gene: 16. CDR3 size: 16 residues. In DNA, the CDR3 is TGTGCCAGCAGGACCCCCGGACAGGTCGGGGAGGATGGCTACACCTTC. Its protein is CASRTPGQVGEDGYTF.

J is TRBJ2-7 and V is TRBV7-3, with TRBD1 matching 9 bases. The CDR3 contains 13 residues. CDR1 SGHTA and CDR2 FQGTGA come from the germline V gene. J was trimmed by 7 bases and V by 5 bases; bases with no gene match: 6. Written as DNA, the CDR3 is TGTGCCAGCAGCCCAACAGGGGGCGGAGAGCAGTACTTC. Its translation is CASSPTGGGEQYF.

V and J are TRBV11-2 and TRBJ2-3; 7 bases match TRBD2. V dropped 1 base and J dropped 7; count of bases not matched to a gene: 11. From germline, CDR1 is SGHAT and CDR2 FQNNGV. The CDR3 runs 16 residues. Written as DNA, the CDR3 is TGTGCCAGCAGCTTAGTACCGGGCGGGGGTGAAAATACGCAGTATTTT. Amino acids: CASSLVPGGGENTQYF.

This clone showed up just once. The V call is TRBV6-5, the J call TRBJ2-3; no definite D call. The V and J ends lost 2 bases and 2 bases respectively, with 5 bases between them. Germline V gives CDR1 MNHEY, CDR2 SVGAGI. CDR3 length equals 13 residues. The CDR3 reads CASSYRHTDTQYF. In nucleotides, the CDR3 is TGTGCCAGCAGTTACAGACACACAGATACGCAGTATTTT.

The chain carries TRBV30 and TRBJ1-2; TRBD1 is a possible D gene (5 bases). Germline V lookup: CDR1 GTSNPN, CDR2 SVGIG (reference sequence). The CDR3 contains 16 residues. The ends were cut back, 1 base at V and 4 bases at J, with 19 bases in the middle. The CDR3 here is CAWSGRGRVGSYGYTF. CDR3 sequence (DNA): TGTGCCTGGAGTGGGCGGGGCAGGGTAGGCTCCTATGGCTACACCTTC.

The rearrangement uses TRBV6-1 and TRBJ1-2; D remains unclear. The ends were cut back, 8 bases at V and 3 bases at J, with 16 bases in the middle. This CDR3 comprises 14 residues. Germline loops: CDR1 MNHNS, CDR2 SASEGT. The CDR3: CASRHREDDYGYTF. CDR3 DNA: TGTGCCAGCCGACACCGGGAGGATGACTATGGCTACACCTTC.

J is TRBJ1-5 and V is TRBV7-2, with a tentative D call TRBD1 (5 bases). The length of the CDR3 is 15 residues. Trimming removed 1 base from V and 5 bases from J, with 12 bases in between. Germline V gene data show CDR1 as SGHTA and CDR2 as FQGNSA. The CDR3 spells CASSLGGAGYQPQHF. The CDR3 DNA sequence: TGTGCCAGCAGCTTAGGTGGCGCAGGGTATCAGCCCCAGCATTTT. The complete variable domain, with remaining parts taken from reference TRBV7-2 and TRBJ1-5, reads GAGVSQSPSNKVTEKGKDVELRCDPISGHTALYWYRQSLGQGLEFLIYFQGNSAPDKSGLPSDRFSAERTGGSVSTLTIQRTQQEDSAVYLCASSLGGAGYQPQHFGDGTRLSIL.

The V gene is TRBV11-2, the J gene TRBJ2-1, with a tentative D call TRBD2 (6 bases). Germline values: CDR1 SGHAT, CDR2 FQNNGV. The CDR3 totals 15 residues. V was pared by 5 bases and J by 4 bases, with 15 bases between. CDR3 in amino acids: CASSHGGKGYNEQFF. CDR3 DNA: TGTGCCAGCAGCCACGGGGGTAAGGGTTACAATGAGCAGTTCTTC.

This chain connects TRBV29-1 to TRBJ2-3; TRBD1 matches 11 bases. V shed 4 bases, J shed 4 bases, and the junction held 1 base outside the gene matches. This CDR3 comprises 13 residues. The V gene's germline CDR1 is SQVTM and CDR2 ANQGSEA. DNA for the CDR3: TGCAGCGTTGGGGACAGGGGGGCAGATACGCAGTATTTT. Protein product: CSVGDRGADTQYF.

V and J are TRBV9 and TRBJ1-1, with D possibly TRBD1 on 6 matching bases. The CDR3 covers 14 residues. Germline CDR1 reads SGDLS; CDR2 reads YYNGEE. V lost 3 bases, J lost 6 bases, and 15 bases lay in between. CDR3 coding DNA: TGTGCCAGCAGCGGTAGGGGGGGAAAGTCTGAAGCTTTCTTT. Protein: CASSGRGGKSEAFF.

The chain employs TRBV4-1 and TRBJ2-7, with D possibly being TRBD2 (5 bases). The germline CDR1 and CDR2 sequences are MGHRA and YSYEKL. V lost 0 bases, J lost 4 bases, and 19 bases lay in between. The CDR3 covers 17 residues. The CDR3: CASSQDLAGSEAYEQYF. The CDR3 bases are TGCGCCAGCAGCCAAGATCTGGCGGGCTCGGAGGCTTACGAGCAGTACTTC.

The chain uses TRBV27 and TRBJ1-4; D perhaps matches TRBD1 (5 bases). The germline CDR1 and CDR2 sequences are MNHEY and SMNVEV (reference sequence). The V gene lost 6 bases and the J gene lost 7 bases, with 15 bases spanning the gap. This CDR3 comprises 14 residues. The DNA for the CDR3 is TGTGCCAGCAGCCTCGGGGGTTTTACTGAAAAACTGTTTTTT. Protein product: CASSLGGFTEKLFF.

The chain links TRBV4-2 to TRBJ2-2; D call uncertain. The CDR3 runs to 14 residues. V was pared by 6 bases and J by 0 bases, with 8 bases between. The germline gives CDR1 LGHNA, CDR2 YNFKEQ. Written as DNA, the CDR3 is TGTGCCAGCAGTCCCCAAACGAACACCGGGGAGCTGTTTTTT. Amino acid sequence: CASSPQTNTGELFF.

The chain employs TRBV2 and TRBJ1-1; 8 nucleotides align to TRBD1. Trimming took 5 bases from V and 4 from J; bases not matched to a gene: 3. CDR1 is SNHLY, CDR2 FYNNEI, per germline. This CDR3 region has 13 residues. The CDR3 region is CASSIQGGTEAFF. The CDR3 DNA reads as TGTGCCAGCAGTATACAGGGGGGCACTGAAGCTTTCTTT.

Here the CDR3 DNA reads TGTGCCAGCAGCGGGACAGGGGACGCCGGGGAGCTGTTTTTT. It translates to CASSGTGDAGELFF. The V call is TRBV13, the J call TRBJ2-2; TRBD1 matches 10 bases. The germline gives CDR1 PRHDT, CDR2 FYEKMQ (reference sequence). The CDR3 contains 14 residues. Losses at the gene ends were 5 bases for V and 6 bases for J; bases not matched to a gene: 3.